A single TCR beta chain is shown here with its context. The data derive from a study of blood T cell repertoires in COVID-19. Study overall: From T cells, B-cell-depleted T cells, or PBMCs came the material, which was cDNA or gDNA.

TCRdb's table, derived via immunoSEQ multiplex PCR, lists solely in-frame clones and lacks some. The table has 150,000 to 190,000 clones, roughly 72% seen once. Germline assignment: CDR1 KGHSH and CDR2 LQKENI. The ends lost 6 bases at V and 8 bases at J; junction bases unmatched: 9. CDR3 length: 13 residues. The J gene is TRBJ1-1, the V gene TRBV18, with 7 positions matching TRBD1. Input material: peripheral blood. The source is a woman of 80 years or more with acute or convalescent COVID-19. CDR3 DNA sequence: TGTGCCAGCTCCCCGGCCCCGGGACAGGAAGCTTTCTTT. This sequence encodes CASSPAPGQEAFF.